This is a list of T cell receptor beta chains from one sample in a study of T cell responses to AZD1222 COVID-19 vaccine. TCRdb's copy holds only in-frame clones and misses some; the assay was immunoSEQ multiplex PCR. This sample has 75,000 to 80,000 clones, with 90% found just once. This specimen was peripheral blood, taken 28 days after the second AZD1222 dose. The receptor set was obtained from an adult who received the AZD1222 COVID-19 vaccine. Each CDR3 is given with its conserved first and last residue. D genes are given only for firm matches. Part of the rows lack a size; the others show once, few, many or a class for expanded clones.

CDR3 protein,CDR3 DNA,clone size,J gene,D gene,V gene
CASSLGTSEETQYF,TGCGCCAGCAGCTTGGGGACTAGTGAAGAGACCCAGTACTTC,-,TRBJ2-5,TRBD2,TRBV5-1
CASSPQQTGSYGYTF,TGTGCCAGCTCACCACAACAAACAGGTTCATATGGCTACACCTTC,-,TRBJ1-2,-,TRBV18
CASRLSEGQLFF,TGTGCCAGCAGGCTCAGTGAGGGCCAGCTGTTTTTT,-,TRBJ2-2,-,TRBV28
CASSILGAIGGELFF,TGTGCCAGTAGTATCTTGGGGGCAATTGGCGGGGAGCTGTTTTTT,-,TRBJ2-2,-,TRBV19
CASSPRGITNEKLFF,TGTGCCAGCAGTCCCAGGGGGATAACTAATGAAAAACTGTTTTTT,-,TRBJ1-4,TRBD1,TRBV28
CASSLAGTGNTGELFF,TGTGCCAGCAGCTTAGCCGGGACAGGGAACACCGGGGAGCTGTTTTTT,-,TRBJ2-2,TRBD1,TRBV7-2
CASSLGGGLYGYTF,TGTGCCAGCAGCTTAGGGGGAGGGCTCTATGGCTACACCTTC,-,TRBJ1-2,-,TRBV7-8
CATNGFPVTDTQYF,TGTGCCACCAACGGCTTTCCCGTCACAGATACGCAGTATTTT,-,TRBJ2-3,-,TRBV24-1
CSVEDELAGAPPHPETQYF,TGCAGCGTTGAAGATGAACTAGCGGGGGCACCACCCCACCCAGAGACCCAGTACTTC,-,TRBJ2-5,TRBD2,TRBV29-1
CASSQPPTGEAGLSNQPQHF,TGTGCCAGCAGCCAACCTCCGACAGGGGAGGCGGGTTTGAGCAATCAGCCCCAGCATTTT,-,TRBJ1-5,TRBD1,TRBV28
CASSFAQGYTGELFF,TGTGCCAGCAGTTTCGCGCAGGGATACACCGGGGAGCTGTTTTTT,-,TRBJ2-2,-,TRBV6-5
CASSPVEGNTEAFF,TGTGCCAGCAGCCCTGTGGAGGGTAACACTGAAGCTTTCTTT,once,TRBJ1-1,-,TRBV5-6
CASSGRTNRNEQFF,TGCGCCAGCAGCGGCCGGACTAATCGCAATGAGCAGTTCTTC,-,TRBJ2-1,-,TRBV5-1
CSVENSGVYGYTF,TGCAGCGTTGAAAACTCAGGGGTCTATGGCTACACCTTC,-,TRBJ1-2,-,TRBV29-1
CSVMTGGPRSPLHF,TGCAGCGTGATGACAGGGGGCCCTCGGTCACCCCTCCACTTT,-,TRBJ1-6,TRBD1,TRBV29-1
CASSVGTSKTGVYEQYF,TGTGCCAGCAGCGTAGGGACCTCGAAGACAGGGGTCTACGAGCAGTACTTC,-,TRBJ2-7,TRBD1,TRBV9
CASSYWRTNEKLFF,TGTGCCAGCAGTTACTGGAGGACAAATGAAAAACTGTTTTTT,-,TRBJ1-4,-,TRBV6-5
CASSRFPLAGGREAQYF,TGTGCCAGCAGCCGCTTTCCACTAGCGGGGGGACGGGAGGCCCAGTACTTC,-,TRBJ2-5,TRBD2,TRBV7-2
CASSYTGTAPYYGYTF,TGTGCCAGCAGTTACACGGGGACAGCTCCCTACTATGGCTACACCTTC,-,TRBJ1-2,TRBD1,TRBV6-5
CASSARDRESPLHF,TGTGCCAGCAGCGCCCGGGACAGGGAGTCACCCCTCCACTTT,-,TRBJ1-6,TRBD1,TRBV9
CAIIGGGPGEQYF,TGTGCCATCATTGGCGGGGGGCCGGGGGAGCAGTACTTC,-,TRBJ2-7,TRBD2,TRBV10-3
CAILDRTNEKLFF,TGTGCCATCCTGGACAGGACTAATGAAAAACTGTTTTTT,-,TRBJ1-4,TRBD1,TRBV28
CASSVVVSPYTGELFF,TGCGCCAGCAGTGTCGTGGTTTCCCCCTACACCGGGGAGCTGTTTTTT,-,TRBJ2-2,-,TRBV10-2
CASSVVGGSSYNSPLHF,TGTGCCAGCAGCGTAGTCGGCGGTAGCTCCTATAATTCACCCCTCCACTTT,-,TRBJ1-6,-,TRBV9
CASSRGQGGKVSEAFF,TGTGCCAGCAGCCGGGGACAGGGGGGTAAGGTCTCTGAAGCTTTCTTT,-,TRBJ1-1,TRBD1,TRBV5-4
CASNMRGTGSTDTQYF,TGTGCCAGCAACATGAGGGGGACGGGGAGCACAGATACGCAGTATTTT,-,TRBJ2-3,-,TRBV7-8
CASSQDGGGLTGAFF,TGTGCCAGCAGCCAAGATGGCGGGGGGCTAACCGGAGCTTTCTTT,-,TRBJ1-1,-,TRBV4-2
CAISRGLSEKLFF,TGTGCCATCAGCCGGGGTTTATCTGAAAAACTGTTTTTT,-,TRBJ1-4,-,TRBV10-3
CASSFLDRAGDTQYF,TGTGCCAGCAGTTTCCTGGACAGGGCGGGGGATACGCAGTATTTT,once,TRBJ2-3,TRBD1,TRBV6-5
CASSPLEGTGIDTNTEAFF,TGTGCCAGCTCACCCCTTGAGGGGACAGGGATTGATACTAACACTGAAGCTTTCTTT,-,TRBJ1-1,TRBD1,TRBV18
CASSLLGPGSAKNIQYF,TGCGCCAGCAGCCTCCTGGGTCCAGGGAGTGCCAAAAACATTCAGTACTTC,-,TRBJ2-4,-,TRBV5-1
CASSLRAYYGYTF,TGTGCCAGCAGTTTAAGGGCATACTATGGCTACACCTTC,once,TRBJ1-2,-,TRBV28
CASSQDAGRDGTYEQYF,TGTGCCAGCAGCCAAGATGCGGGCAGGGATGGGACCTACGAGCAGTACTTC,-,TRBJ2-7,-,TRBV3-1/TRBV3-2
CASSIREPSYEQYF,TGTGCCAGTAGTATAAGGGAACCCTCCTACGAGCAGTACTTC,-,TRBJ2-7,-,TRBV19
CASSLFEAALGYTF,TGTGCCAGCAGTTTATTCGAGGCGGCTCTTGGCTACACCTTC,-,TRBJ1-2,-,TRBV28
CAWSSGAMNTEAFF,TGTGCCTGGAGTTCCGGGGCCATGAACACTGAAGCTTTCTTT,-,TRBJ1-1,-,TRBV30
CASSQGPAEKLFF,TGTGCCAGCAGCCAAGGCCCCGCCGAAAAACTGTTTTTT,-,TRBJ1-4,-,TRBV7-3
CASRVNTEAFF,TGTGCCAGCAGGGTGAACACTGAAGCTTTCTTT,-,TRBJ1-1,-,TRBV12-3/TRBV12-4
CASSSGQLNTEAFF,TGCGCCAGCAGCTCAGGACAACTGAACACTGAAGCTTTCTTT,once,TRBJ1-1,-,TRBV5-1
CATSRDLQGDLHF,TGTGCCACCAGCAGAGACCTACAGGGAGACCTCCACTTT,-,TRBJ1-6,-,TRBV15
CASSPTQAGREANTGELFF,TGTGCCAGTAGTCCAACTCAGGCAGGGAGGGAAGCGAACACCGGGGAGCTGTTTTTT,-,TRBJ2-2,TRBD2,TRBV19
CASSIAGARTEAFF,TGTGCCAGTAGTATAGCAGGGGCAAGGACTGAAGCTTTCTTT,-,TRBJ1-1,-,TRBV19
CAISVQGDTEAFF,TGTGCCATCAGTGTACAGGGAGACACTGAAGCTTTCTTT,-,TRBJ1-1,-,TRBV10-3
CASGPWEGEAYGYTF,TGTGCCAGCGGCCCCTGGGAAGGGGAGGCCTATGGCTACACCTTC,-,TRBJ1-2,-,TRBV6-2/TRBV6-3
CASRGGFGENTEAFF,TGTGCCAGCAGGGGGGGGTTTGGGGAGAACACTGAAGCTTTCTTT,-,TRBJ1-1,-,TRBV25-1